This TCR beta chain was captured by sequencing in a study of graft-versus-host responses after intestinal transplantation. Study-wide background: Transplant recipients had multivisceral, liver-intestinal, or isolated intestinal grafts.

Study outcomes and limitations: Declines in HvG clones occurring early post-transplant were associated with peak circulating GvH clone levels.

About this clone: Its antigen is still unknown.

The V gene end was trimmed by 4 bases and the J gene end by 1 base; junction bases not matched to a gene: 10. The CDR3 consists of 17 residues. Germline V gene sequence: CDR1 SNHLY, CDR2 FYNNEI. Measured with immunoSEQ multiplex PCR; TCRdb has only the in-frame clones, and not every one. The sample lists roughly 99,000 clones, 85% to 95% occurring once. This TCR derives from a human donor who was the organ donor for an intestinal transplant. Specimen: unstimulated CD8+ T cells sorted from spleen or lymph node cells, collected before transplant. This chain joins TRBV2 and TRBJ2-7, with 10 bases fitting TRBD1. CDR3 in amino acids: CASSVWPGQGRSYEQYF. Here the CDR3 DNA reads TGTGCCAGCAGTGTCTGGCCGGGACAGGGGCGTTCCTACGAGCAGTACTTC.